A selection of T cell receptor beta chains follows, all from one sample in a study of control samples from healthy donors and cancer patients. Sequencing used immunoSEQ multiplex PCR; TCRdb keeps in-frame clones, though not all of them. Here the sample spans about 220,000 clones, about 94% being singletons. Sequencing input: blood. All receptors come from a man between 50 and 59 years old in good health. Both conserved end residues are part of each CDR3. Fields, in order: J gene, clone size, V gene, D gene, CDR3 DNA, CDR3 protein. D genes are given only for firm matches. For some rows the clone size is stated as once, few or many, or as a class when expanded; others skip it.

J gene: TRBJ2-3
clone size: .
V gene: TRBV27
D gene: .
CDR3 DNA: TGTGCCAGCAGTTTGATTGGAGATACGCAGTATTTT
CDR3 protein: CASSLIGDTQYF

J gene: TRBJ2-3
clone size: .
V gene: TRBV7-9
D gene: TRBD1
CDR3 DNA: TGTGCCACCCGGGACAGGGGGCCGACAGATACGCAGTATTTT
CDR3 protein: CATRDRGPTDTQYF

J gene: TRBJ2-5
clone size: .
V gene: TRBV14
D gene: .
CDR3 DNA: TGTGCCAGCAGCCAAGGTGGGGGTTTCCTAGAGACCCAGTACTTC
CDR3 protein: CASSQGGGFLETQYF

J gene: TRBJ2-4
clone size: .
V gene: TRBV24-1
D gene: .
CDR3 DNA: TGTGCCAGGCCGGATCTAGCCAAAAACATTCAGTACTTC
CDR3 protein: CARPDLAKNIQYF

J gene: TRBJ2-1
clone size: .
V gene: TRBV6-5
D gene: .
CDR3 DNA: TGTGCCAGCAGTTCACCGGGACAAACCATCAATGAGCAGTTCTTC
CDR3 protein: CASSSPGQTINEQFF

J gene: TRBJ2-2
clone size: once
V gene: TRBV5-1
D gene: TRBD1
CDR3 DNA: TGCGCCAGCAGCTTCTGGACAGGACGACCAACTTCCGGGGAGCTGTTTTTT
CDR3 protein: CASSFWTGRPTSGELFF

J gene: TRBJ1-2
clone size: .
V gene: TRBV7-9
D gene: TRBD1
CDR3 DNA: TGTGCCAGCAGCTCATCGGGACAGAACTATGGCTACACCTTC
CDR3 protein: CASSSSGQNYGYTF

J gene: TRBJ2-2
clone size: few
V gene: TRBV13
D gene: TRBD2
CDR3 DNA: TGTGCCAGCAGCTTGTTTCTACGGGGGGGAAACACCGGGGAGCTGTTTTTT
CDR3 protein: CASSLFLRGGNTGELFF

J gene: TRBJ2-2
clone size: .
V gene: TRBV5-1
D gene: .
CDR3 DNA: TGCGCCAGCAGCCCGGAAGTCGGGGAGCTGTTTTTT
CDR3 protein: CASSPEVGELFF

J gene: TRBJ2-7
clone size: .
V gene: TRBV6-5
D gene: .
CDR3 DNA: TGTGCCAGCAGTTACGGGAAGGGGGGGCTCAACGAGCAGTACTTC
CDR3 protein: CASSYGKGGLNEQYF

J gene: TRBJ2-5
clone size: .
V gene: TRBV11-2
D gene: .
CDR3 DNA: TGTGCCAGCAGCCCCCGGGGTAGTCAAGAGACCCAGTACTTC
CDR3 protein: CASSPRGSQETQYF

J gene: TRBJ2-2
clone size: .
V gene: TRBV5-1
D gene: .
CDR3 DNA: TGCGCCAGCAGCTTGGAAAATCCCGGGGAGCTGTTTTTT
CDR3 protein: CASSLENPGELFF

J gene: TRBJ2-2
clone size: .
V gene: TRBV2
D gene: .
CDR3 DNA: TGTGCCACCCGGACAGTTTGGGAGGGGGGGGAGCTGTTTTTT
CDR3 protein: CATRTVWEGGELFF

J gene: TRBJ1-4
clone size: .
V gene: TRBV19
D gene: .
CDR3 DNA: TGTGCCAGTAGTCAACCCCGCAGGGAGGAAAAACTGTTTTTT
CDR3 protein: CASSQPRREEKLFF

J gene: TRBJ1-5
clone size: few
V gene: TRBV28
D gene: .
CDR3 DNA: TGTGCCAGCAGTAATATGGACAATCAGCCCCAGCATTTT
CDR3 protein: CASSNMDNQPQHF

J gene: TRBJ2-1
clone size: .
V gene: TRBV6-1
D gene: TRBD2
CDR3 DNA: TGTGCCAGCACCCCCTCTAGCGGGGGGGAAAGTGAGCAGTTCTTC
CDR3 protein: CASTPSSGGESEQFF

J gene: TRBJ1-5
clone size: .
V gene: TRBV6-1
D gene: .
CDR3 DNA: TGTGCCAGCAGTGAACTGAATAATCAGCCCCAGCATTTT
CDR3 protein: CASSELNNQPQHF

J gene: TRBJ2-3
clone size: .
V gene: TRBV7-2
D gene: .
CDR3 DNA: TGTGCCAGCAGCTTAGACCGGGCCCCACCAGATACGCAGTATTTT
CDR3 protein: CASSLDRAPPDTQYF

J gene: TRBJ2-5
clone size: .
V gene: TRBV7-6
D gene: .
CDR3 DNA: TGTGCCAGCAGCTTAGGGGTTCTAGGGAGGCAAGAGACCCAGTACTTC
CDR3 protein: CASSLGVLGRQETQYF

J gene: TRBJ1-1
clone size: .
V gene: TRBV14
D gene: .
CDR3 DNA: TGTGCCAGCAGCCGCACCCAGGGCACTGAAGCTTTCTTT
CDR3 protein: CASSRTQGTEAFF

J gene: TRBJ2-2
clone size: .
V gene: TRBV7-9
D gene: TRBD1
CDR3 DNA: TGTGCCAGCAGCTTAGTAGGGACAGCCCACCGGGAGCTGTTTTTT
CDR3 protein: CASSLVGTAHRELFF

J gene: TRBJ1-4
clone size: .
V gene: TRBV1
D gene: .
CDR3 DNA: TGCACCAGCAGCCAAGATAAGGCACCGGATGAAAAACTGTTTTTT
CDR3 protein: CTSSQDKAPDEKLFF

J gene: TRBJ2-1
clone size: .
V gene: TRBV28
D gene: .
CDR3 DNA: TGTGCCAGCAGTTCACTAACCAAGGAGTTCTTC
CDR3 protein: CASSSLTKEFF

J gene: TRBJ2-3
clone size: .
V gene: TRBV2
D gene: TRBD2
CDR3 DNA: TGTGCCAGCAGTGAGGGGCTAGCGGGGTCCGATACGCAGTATTTT
CDR3 protein: CASSEGLAGSDTQYF

J gene: TRBJ1-6
clone size: .
V gene: TRBV29-1
D gene: TRBD1
CDR3 DNA: TGCAGCATCCTGACAGGGGTAGGATCACCCCTCCACTTT
CDR3 protein: CSILTGVGSPLHF

J gene: TRBJ2-4
clone size: .
V gene: TRBV7-2
D gene: TRBD1
CDR3 DNA: TGTGCCAGCAGCGTATGGACAGGGACCATTCAGTACTTC
CDR3 protein: CASSVWTGTIQYF

J gene: TRBJ1-1
clone size: .
V gene: TRBV29-1
D gene: .
CDR3 DNA: TGCAGCGTTACCGGTTGGGGGAAGAGCACTGAAGCTTTCTTT
CDR3 protein: CSVTGWGKSTEAFF

J gene: TRBJ2-2
clone size: .
V gene: TRBV4-1
D gene: TRBD1
CDR3 DNA: TGCGCCAGCACCTCGACAGGGAGCGGCACCGGGGAGCTGTTTTTT
CDR3 protein: CASTSTGSGTGELFF

J gene: TRBJ2-5
clone size: .
V gene: TRBV3-1/TRBV3-2
D gene: .
CDR3 DNA: TGTGCCAGCAGCCTCATTCGGGGGGCCGAGACCCAGTACTTC
CDR3 protein: CASSLIRGAETQYF

J gene: TRBJ2-3
clone size: .
V gene: TRBV7-9
D gene: TRBD2
CDR3 DNA: TGTGCCAGCAGCCGCGGGGGGGCCTCAGATACGCAGTATTTT
CDR3 protein: CASSRGGASDTQYF

J gene: TRBJ1-1
clone size: .
V gene: TRBV5-1
D gene: .
CDR3 DNA: TGCGCCAGCACCTCAGGTTCGGGGGGTCCTGAAGCTTTCTTT
CDR3 protein: CASTSGSGGPEAFF

J gene: TRBJ1-5
clone size: .
V gene: TRBV5-4
D gene: TRBD1
CDR3 DNA: TGTGCCAGCAGCTTGCAAGGGGGCGGCCAGCCCCAGCATTTT
CDR3 protein: CASSLQGGGQPQHF

J gene: TRBJ2-7
clone size: .
V gene: TRBV5-1
D gene: .
CDR3 DNA: TGCGCCAGCAGCCCCGACCCTACAGGGCTCCACTCCTACGAGCAGTACTTC
CDR3 protein: CASSPDPTGLHSYEQYF

J gene: TRBJ1-3
clone size: .
V gene: TRBV5-1
D gene: .
CDR3 DNA: TGCGCCAGCAGCTTGGCCGACGGGAACACCATATATTTT
CDR3 protein: CASSLADGNTIYF

J gene: TRBJ2-5
clone size: .
V gene: TRBV12-3/TRBV12-4
D gene: .
CDR3 DNA: TGTGCCAGCAACCGGGACTCTGGAGAGACCCAGTACTTC
CDR3 protein: CASNRDSGETQYF

J gene: TRBJ1-1
clone size: .
V gene: TRBV6-5
D gene: .
CDR3 DNA: TGTGCCAGCAGTTACAATCCGAACACTGAAGCTTTCTTT
CDR3 protein: CASSYNPNTEAFF

J gene: TRBJ1-2
clone size: .
V gene: TRBV11-2
D gene: .
CDR3 DNA: TGTGCCAGCAGCTCCTCGGTGGGGAACTATGGCTACACCTTC
CDR3 protein: CASSSSVGNYGYTF

J gene: TRBJ2-3
clone size: .
V gene: TRBV7-9
D gene: TRBD1
CDR3 DNA: TGTGCCAGCAGCTTATCAACAGGGGGCTTAGATACGCAGTATTTT
CDR3 protein: CASSLSTGGLDTQYF

J gene: TRBJ1-5
clone size: .
V gene: TRBV30
D gene: .
CDR3 DNA: TGTGCCTGGAGCACTGCGACAGGCAATCAGCCCCAGCATTTT
CDR3 protein: CAWSTATGNQPQHF

J gene: TRBJ1-2
clone size: few
V gene: TRBV11-2
D gene: .
CDR3 DNA: TGTGCCAGCAGCTTAGATGCGAACAGAGACTATGGCTACACCTTC
CDR3 protein: CASSLDANRDYGYTF

J gene: TRBJ1-5
clone size: once
V gene: TRBV6-1
D gene: .
CDR3 DNA: TGTGCCAGCAGTGAAGTACAGGAGTTTGGACAGCCCCAGCATTTT
CDR3 protein: CASSEVQEFGQPQHF

J gene: TRBJ2-5
clone size: .
V gene: TRBV10-3
D gene: .
CDR3 DNA: TGTGCCATCAGTTACAAGGGAGAGACCCAGTACTTC
CDR3 protein: CAISYKGETQYF

J gene: TRBJ1-6
clone size: .
V gene: TRBV10-3
D gene: TRBD1
CDR3 DNA: TGTGCCATCAGCCCAACCCTTTCCGGGACAGGTAGCAATTCACCCCTCCACTTT
CDR3 protein: CAISPTLSGTGSNSPLHF

J gene: TRBJ1-5
clone size: few
V gene: TRBV18
D gene: TRBD1
CDR3 DNA: TGTGCCAGCTCACCCATAGCCAGGGGGCTAGGGAGCAATCAGCCCCAGCATTTT
CDR3 protein: CASSPIARGLGSNQPQHF

J gene: TRBJ1-4
clone size: .
V gene: TRBV5-1
D gene: .
CDR3 DNA: TGCGCCAGCAGCTTGGGCCAGTCTAATGAAAAACTGTTTTTT
CDR3 protein: CASSLGQSNEKLFF

J gene: TRBJ2-6
clone size: .
V gene: TRBV6-5
D gene: .
CDR3 DNA: TGTGCCAGCATGGACCCTGGGGCCAACGTCCTGACTTTC
CDR3 protein: CASMDPGANVLTF

J gene: TRBJ2-5
clone size: .
V gene: TRBV3-1/TRBV3-2
D gene: .
CDR3 DNA: TGTGCCAGCAGCCTTACGGATTTTCGGGAGACCCAGTACTTC
CDR3 protein: CASSLTDFRETQYF

J gene: TRBJ2-3
clone size: .
V gene: TRBV7-2
D gene: .
CDR3 DNA: TGTGCCAGCAGCCGTCGCGGAGATACGCAGTATTTT
CDR3 protein: CASSRRGDTQYF